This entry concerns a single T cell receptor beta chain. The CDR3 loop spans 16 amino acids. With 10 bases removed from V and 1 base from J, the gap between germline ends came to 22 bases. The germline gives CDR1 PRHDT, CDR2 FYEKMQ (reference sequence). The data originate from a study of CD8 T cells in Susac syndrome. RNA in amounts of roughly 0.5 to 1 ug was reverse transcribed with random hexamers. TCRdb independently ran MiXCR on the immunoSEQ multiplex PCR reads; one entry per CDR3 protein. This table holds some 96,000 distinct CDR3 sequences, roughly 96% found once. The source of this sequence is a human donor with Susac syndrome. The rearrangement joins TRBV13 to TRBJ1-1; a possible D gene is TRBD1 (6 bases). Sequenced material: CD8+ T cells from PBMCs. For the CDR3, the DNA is TGTGCCACCCTGCTTGTTCCGGGACACAAGAACACTGAAGCTTTCTTT. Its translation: CATLLVPGHKNTEAFF. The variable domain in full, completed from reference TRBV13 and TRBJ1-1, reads AAGVIQSPRHLIKEKRETATLKCYPIPRHDTVYWYQQGPGQDPQFLISFYEKMQSDKGSIPDRFSAQQFSDYHSELNMSSLELGDSALYFCATLLVPGHKNTEAFFGQGTRLTVV.